This T cell receptor (beta chain) stems from a study of T cell repertoires in cytomegalovirus infection. Overall study: Public TCR beta signatures marked donors with CMV infection and the matching HLA. Study-wide results and caveats: Adding up the frequency of public TCR beta families identified people who carried CMV plus the relevant HLA.

After removal of 5 bases from V and 3 bases from J, the junction contained 2 bases not matched to a gene. CDR3 length equals 13 residues. CDR1 and CDR2 from the germline V gene are MDHEN and SYDVKM. From the reads, TCRdb called clonotypes with MiXCR, one entry per CDR3 protein. The table shows some 680,000 distinct CDR3 sequences, with 35% occurring only once. For this clonotype: The antigen remains undetermined.

The sequenced sample consisted of PBMCs. This receptor was taken from a human donor in good health (CMV status not recorded). Some clones in this sample may be carry-over from other donors' samples. The rearrangement uses TRBV28 and TRBJ1-2; TRBD1 matches 8 bases. The CDR3: CASSEGQDYGYTF. CDR3 nucleotides: TGTGCCAGCAGTGAGGGACAGGACTATGGCTACACCTTC.